The present TCR beta chain was sequenced within a study of shared clonotypes between healthy human individuals. Study-level results: Relative to clonotypes present in all four donors, those not shared had lower generation probabilities.

A note on this clone: No antigen is known for it.

The V gene lost 0 bases and the J gene lost 4 bases, with 13 bases spanning the gap. This CDR3 is built from 15 residues. Germline V lookup: CDR1 SGHRS, CDR2 YFSETQ. At a deep level, the assay was run. The method was immunoSEQ multiplex PCR; TCRdb's version includes in-frame clones alone and lacks a portion of them. Of approximately 740,000 clones listed, 80% to 95% are singletons. In the naive CD8 group, cells lacked CD45RO and were positively selected for CCR7, so terminally differentiated effector memory CD45RA+ cells were left out. Sequencing was done on a sample of naive CD8+ T cells sorted from blood. The sequence was collected from a young man in good health. V is TRBV5-1 and J is TRBJ2-5; either TRBD1 or TRBD2 may fit D (6 bases each). The CDR3 DNA follows: TGCGCCAGCAGCTTGGAATGGGGGCGGGGAGAGACCCAGTACTTC. Amino acid sequence: CASSLEWGRGETQYF.